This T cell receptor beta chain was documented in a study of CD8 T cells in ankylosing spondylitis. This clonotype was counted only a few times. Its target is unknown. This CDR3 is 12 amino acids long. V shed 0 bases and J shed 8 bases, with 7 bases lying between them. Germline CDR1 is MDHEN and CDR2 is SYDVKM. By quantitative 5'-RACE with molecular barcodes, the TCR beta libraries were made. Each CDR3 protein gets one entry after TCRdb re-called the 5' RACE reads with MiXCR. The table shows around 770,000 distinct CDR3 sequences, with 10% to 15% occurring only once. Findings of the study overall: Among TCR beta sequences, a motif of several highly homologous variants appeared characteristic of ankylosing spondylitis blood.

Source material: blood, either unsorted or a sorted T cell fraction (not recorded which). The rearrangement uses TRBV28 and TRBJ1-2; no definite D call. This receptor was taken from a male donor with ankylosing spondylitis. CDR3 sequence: CASSLWNLGYTF. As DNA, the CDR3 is TGTGCCAGCAGTTTATGGAATTTGGGCTACACCTTC.